This T cell receptor (beta chain) is from a study of cytomegalovirus exposure and HLA in healthy donors (TCRdb year 2017). Turning to the overall study: An earlier analysis of some 600 of the donors reported approximately 300 Gb of sequence data and 90 million to 120 million unique TCR beta sequences obtained from 150 million to 200 million T cells. An early release covering roughly 580 HLA-typed donors comprised 250 to 350 gigabases of sequencing data and approximately 85 million unique TCR sequences. A separate validation cohort of roughly 110 different subjects was used in addition to the approximately 610-subject first cohort. Every repertoire in the discovery cohort had been generated on one and the same sequencing platform. High-throughput TCR immunosequencing, statistical association of individual TCRs with disease status, and machine learning were combined to predict cytomegalovirus infection status. A later analysis re-analyzed previously published TCR beta repertoires from hundreds of donors and added high-resolution HLA genotyping to study TCR occurrence patterns. The study aimed to test whether cataloging public T cell receptors could reveal signatures of past pathogen exposure. Among the approximately 420 genotyped donors, approximately 77% belonged to the genetic ancestry cluster associated with self-reported Caucasian donors. Typing coverage varied by locus: roughly 620-640 donors for A, B, C, DRB1 and DQB1; more than 500 for DQA1; more than 600 for DPA1; approximately 470 for DPB1. Donor age, sex, ethnicity and CMV serostatus were compiled alongside the repertoire data. To decide whether each TCR beta V gene segment behaved as functional or pseudogenic, an earlier analysis of some 600 of the donors relied on high-throughput TCR beta sequencing. Because of strong linkage in the cohort, roughly five DR-DQ haplotypes were treated as single units for association and clustering. The later analysis used no new phenotypic data to find candidate immune exposures, relying instead on TCR beta sequences and their occurrence across donors. On average, roughly 240,000 unique TCR beta nucleotide sequences were sequenced per donor among roughly 430 genotyped donors of the cohort, with around 19% of those sequences being non-productive. HLA typing included class I and class II loci at four-digit resolution. The study profiled the T cell repertoires of 500 to 800 subjects by immunosequencing and related them to cytomegalovirus serostatus. A later genetic analysis used genome-wide SNP genotypes for about three fifths of the 666 donors, treating that subset as a discovery cohort. The full study reports these points: In a later genetic analysis, a missense DCLRE1C variant was associated with V-gene and J-gene trimming of TCR beta chains, and the association was replicated in an independent cohort. Roughly uniform sequencing depth across donors was assumed in presence/absence analyses, although this assumption may not hold. Only TCR beta chains were sequenced in this cohort, and the absence of alpha or paired-chain data limited detectable features. A further reported finding was that TCR beta sequences accurately predicted the HLA-A and HLA-B alleles for most subjects in the first cohort. Broadly in line with IMGT annotations, most TCR beta V segments showed up in productive rearrangements about 87% or about 30% of the time in an earlier analysis of some 590 of the donors. In a later analysis, the rate of TCR association differed among HLA loci, with DRB1 alleles having the most associated TCRs and HLA-C alleles having the fewest. In a later analysis, most CMV-associated TCR beta chains were found to appear HLA-restricted, with HLA associations seemingly driven largely by CMV exposure. Assigning TCR associations to individual alleles was difficult when HLA alleles, especially DR and DQ, strongly co-occurred. Immune exposure information for the cohort was limited to CMV serostatus. A total of 150 or so TCR beta chains were listed by the study as associated with cytomegalovirus. A cluster of highly shared sequence variants was judged likely to be a technical artifact of the sequencing pipeline. The classifier was reported to diagnose cytomegalovirus status with high specificity and sensitivity in both the original cohort and the validation cohort. Compared with the approximately 720-donor mean, donors in an Asian-associated ancestry cluster had fewer N-insertions in productive TCRs, according to a later genetic analysis. Because the 87-base-pair reads could not distinguish some IMGT-functional V segments, including TRBV6-2 and TRBV6-3, those segments were excluded. Most TCR sequences were seen in very few donors, while some public TCRs were found in many individuals. The authors suggested that the approach could potentially be extended to other disease states and immunological phenotypes. In a later analysis, HLA-associated TCR beta chains were found to be more clonally expanded and to have lower generation probabilities than equally common non-associated chains. At a false discovery rate of 0.05, a later analysis linked about 17,000 TCR beta sequences to specific HLA alleles. A few of the identified cytomegalovirus-associated TCR beta chains were confirmed in vitro to be specific for cytomegalovirus antigens. Several of the top co-occurrence clusters appeared to be linked to parvovirus B19, influenza, CMV and Epstein-Barr virus, according to a later analysis. About 15 rarely observed V segments, including chromosome 9 orphons, were excluded from the earlier analysis of approximately 500 of the donors because counts were too low. Because HLA typing was missing for some donors at each locus, association tests included only the typed subset. Linkage disequilibrium might explain the correlated functional status among segregating V segments, but an unknown experimental factor could not be excluded.

Libraries came from the immunoSEQ multiplex PCR assay. For the multiplex PCR, a mixture combining 60 forward primers for TCR Vbeta segments and 13 reverse primers for TCR Jbeta segments was used. The CDR3 region of rearranged TCR beta genes was amplified from genomic DNA by a multiplex PCR assay. On the Illumina HiSeq System, the amplified TCR beta libraries were sequenced as 87-base-pair reads. The authors' pipeline ran thus. A later analysis counted about 80 million unique TCR beta chains across the 700 or so repertoires, and 9 million to 14 million of these chains were shared by at least two donors. Raw reads were error-corrected and collapsed into unique sequences with a nearest-neighbor algorithm that merged closely related sequences to remove PCR and sequencing errors. V, D and J gene segments were assigned by aligning CDR3 sequences to IMGT reference sequences. For a sequence to be retained, a match of at least six nucleotides was required to both a V gene segment and a J gene segment. A rearrangement was called productive if the CDR3 had no stop codons and remained in frame with V and J, and every other rearrangement was called non-productive. CDR3 was defined according to IMGT convention as the region running from the second conserved V-encoded cysteine to the conserved J-encoded phenylalanine. The earlier analysis of approximately 590 of the donors excluded any sequence lacking an unambiguous match to a single V gene segment. In an earlier analysis of almost 600 of the donors, a V segment was called functional when productive rearrangements were above 56.7%, and segregating when the standard deviation between donors exceeded 5%. A statistical classification framework was built to diagnose cytomegalovirus status from the catalog of TCR beta chain sequences. In a later analysis, V and J genes were assigned by comparing TCR nucleotide sequences against IMGT/GENE-DB human TR gene sequences. The TCRdist pipeline was used in a later analysis to assign CDR3 sequences and most-parsimonious VDJ recombination scenarios. In a later analysis, every TCR beta chain was defined by the combination of its CDR3 amino acid sequence and its V-gene family, and reads without a unique V-gene family were dropped. A later analysis removed several hundred highly shared, low-generation-probability nucleotide sequences to deal with suspected cross-contamination and a sequencing artifact. A later analysis calculated a clonal expansion index for each public chain from normalized within-repertoire ranks of inferred template counts. Generation probabilities in a later analysis came from a VDJ recombination model fitted to out-of-frame rearrangements, and those results were checked against IGoR. Hypergeometric tests were used in a later analysis to score TCR-TCR, TCR-HLA and TCR-CMV co-occurrence, with a repertoire-size bias correction applied to the TCR pairs. In a later analysis, false discovery rates were estimated by permuting HLA or CMV assignments 20 times. In a later analysis, co-occurring TCRs were grouped using DBSCAN, and TCRdist sequence similarity was added for clustering within HLA-allele-positive subsets. For co-occurrence clustering, repertoires with fewer than 30,000 or more than 120,000 public chains were excluded, along with about five repertoires with anomalous nucleotide sharing. The table comes from immuneACCESS by way of TCRdb, which keeps in-frame sequences with V and J called. Part of the clones is missing from these tables; in studies checked, under half for an unresolved V gene and the rest for unknown reasons. The DNA was the basis for D and trimming; V, J and clone size are from that table. The sample profile shows about 110,000 clones; almost 70% of them were found once. The ten largest clones capture 8.7% of the sample.

As concerns this clone: Its target antigen remains unknown. No base quality values were provided; no much bigger clone lies one nucleotide off.

The cohort consisted of 666 healthy bone marrow donors. All cohort members were sampled while nominally healthy, although unrecorded immune exposures were likely present. The donor was CMV seropositive and was included in the group of 300 or so seropositive cohort members. Each donor provided a peripheral blood sample, and peripheral blood mononuclear cells were used for TCR beta sequencing. Genomic DNA was extracted from the blood cell samples with the Qiagen DNeasy Blood Extraction Kit. V is cut by 2 bases and J by 4 bases, and the space between the germline ends is 12 bases. The CDR3 sequence holds 14 residues, the cysteine and phenylalanine included. Only CDR3 DNA remains: 42 bases, in frame from the first base. Per the germline V gene, SGHDT is the CDR1 and YYEEEE is the CDR2.

The sequence links TRBV5-6 to TRBJ2-5; TRBD2 could be the D gene, as 7 bases match. This TCR was sampled from a man under 40 in good health and CMV-seropositive. Sequenced: PBMCs. CDR3 protein: CASSFGGLGETQYF. In nucleotides, the sequence is TGTGCCAGCAGCTTCGGGGGGCTTGGAGAGACCCAGTACTTC.